This is a list of T cell receptor beta chains from one sample in a study of cytomegalovirus exposure and HLA in healthy donors. Clones were sequenced by immunoSEQ multiplex PCR, and TCRdb holds only the in-frame ones, with some missing. The sample contains some 190,000 clones, 70% to 75% of which appear only once. Sequencing input: PBMCs. The receptors shown here come from a woman in her 30s in good health and CMV-seropositive. Each CDR3 is given with its conserved first and last residue. D genes are given only for firm matches. Clone sizes are given selectively: once, few, many, or a class where the clone is expanded.

d_gene,abundance,j_gene,v_gene,CDR3nt,CDR3aa
TRBD2,-,TRBJ2-5,TRBV19,TGTGCCAGTAGTATAATGGCAGCGGGGGAGACCCAGTACTTC,CASSIMAAGETQYF
TRBD1,-,TRBJ2-7,TRBV6-1,TGTGCCAGCACCCTTGGACAGGGAGAATACGAGCAGTACTTC,CASTLGQGEYEQYF
-,-,TRBJ1-2,TRBV7-9,TGTGCCAGCAGCTCTAGAGATCCCCACTATGGCTACACCTTC,CASSSRDPHYGYTF
TRBD1,-,TRBJ2-7,TRBV29-1,TGCAGCGTTGAACAGGGACAGGGTGGCGAGCAGTACTTC,CSVEQGQGGEQYF
-,few,TRBJ1-2,TRBV5-1,TGCGCCAGCAGCTTGGATGAGGGCAGGGGCTACACCTTC,CASSLDEGRGYTF
TRBD1,once,TRBJ1-2,TRBV5-5,TGTGCCAGTTTAGTGAAGGGGGCCGTAGGCTATGGCTACACCTTC,CASLVKGAVGYGYTF
TRBD2,-,TRBJ2-7,TRBV7-9,TGTGCCAGCAGCCCGGACTTCTGGGCGGGAGGGCCTCAGGGCGAGCAGTACTTC,CASSPDFWAGGPQGEQYF
-,-,TRBJ1-1,TRBV11-2,TGTGCCAGCAGCTTTAGCGCAGGGGTAAGGAACACTGAAGCTTTCTTT,CASSFSAGVRNTEAFF
-,-,TRBJ2-5,TRBV7-9,TGTTCCAGCAGCTTAATCGGTCAAGAGACCCAGTACTTC,CSSSLIGQETQYF
TRBD1,-,TRBJ1-5,TRBV7-9,TGTTCCAGCAGCTTATCCAAGACAGGGATACGGCAGCCCCAGCATTTT,CSSSLSKTGIRQPQHF
-,-,TRBJ2-2,TRBV5-1,TGCGCCAGCAGCCACCGACCCATAGCGGAGGATTATGCGAACACCGGGGAGCTGTTTTTT,CASSHRPIAEDYANTGELFF
TRBD1,-,TRBJ1-2,TRBV28,TGTGCCAGCAGTGCAGGGGGCTGGGGCTACACCTTC,CASSAGGWGYTF
-,-,TRBJ2-5,TRBV14,TGTGCCAGCAGCCAAGATGATGGCCACCAAGAGACCCAGTACTTC,CASSQDDGHQETQYF
-,-,TRBJ2-2,TRBV28,TGTGCCAGCAGGACAATCGGAGGAGGAGAGCTGTTTTTT,CASRTIGGGELFF
-,-,TRBJ2-7,TRBV9,TGTGCCAGCAGCGTAGATGCGGGCCGAGCCTACGAGCAGTACTTC,CASSVDAGRAYEQYF
TRBD2,-,TRBJ2-1,TRBV7-2,TGTGCCAGCAGCTCGGGACTAGCGGGAGTTGGTGAGCAGTTCTTC,CASSSGLAGVGEQFF
-,-,TRBJ2-1,TRBV5-1,TGCGCCAGCAGCGCCAGTCTTGAGCAGTTCTTC,CASSASLEQFF
TRBD2,-,TRBJ2-1,TRBV5-4,TGTGCCAGCAGCCAAGATGAAGCGGGAGGGTCCTACAATGAGCAGTTCTTC,CASSQDEAGGSYNEQFF
-,-,TRBJ1-1,TRBV5-5,TGTGCCAGCAGCTTGACGCGAAACACTGAAGCTTTCTTT,CASSLTRNTEAFF
TRBD1,few,TRBJ2-5,TRBV4-1,TGCGCCAGCAGCCAAACCGGGACAGAACTACGAGAGCAGTACTTC,CASSQTGTELREQYF